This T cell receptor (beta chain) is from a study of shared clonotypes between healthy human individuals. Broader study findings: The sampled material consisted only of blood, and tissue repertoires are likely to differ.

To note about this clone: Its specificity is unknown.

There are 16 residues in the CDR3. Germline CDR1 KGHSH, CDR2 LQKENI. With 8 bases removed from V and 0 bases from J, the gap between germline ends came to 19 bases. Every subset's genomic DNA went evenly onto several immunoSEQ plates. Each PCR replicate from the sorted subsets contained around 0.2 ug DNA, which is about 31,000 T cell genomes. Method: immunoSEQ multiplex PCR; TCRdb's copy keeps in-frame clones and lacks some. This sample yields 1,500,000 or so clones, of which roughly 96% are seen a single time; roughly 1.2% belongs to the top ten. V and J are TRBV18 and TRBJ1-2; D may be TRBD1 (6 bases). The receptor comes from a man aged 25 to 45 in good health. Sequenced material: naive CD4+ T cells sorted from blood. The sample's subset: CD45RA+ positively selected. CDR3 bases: TGTGCCAGCGCCTACAGGGACCAAATCACTAACTATGGCTACACCTTC. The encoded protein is CASAYRDQITNYGYTF.